This T cell receptor beta chain was recovered during a study of blood T cells in healthy people across ages. Findings and limits, study-wide: Unsorted PBMC input precluded a conclusive naive versus antigen-experienced comparison. Comparison with aged donors showed that long-lived donors had more naive CD4+ cells and higher diversity.

Regarding this clonotype: Its cognate antigen is unknown. A read error may account for a junction end that differs from germline.

Together with a sample-barcoded 5' primer, a J-beta primer mix was included in a second PCR lasting roughly 6 to 12 cycles. A 12-random-nucleotide template-switch adaptor tagged each cDNA molecule. Per-sample output comprised a minimum of 2.5 million paired-end reads containing CDR3. TCRdb reprocessed the 5' RACE reads via MiXCR and lists one record per CDR3 protein. The sample shows about 780,000 distinct CDR3 sequences, less than 60% of them seen only once. Germline lookup yields CDR1 LGHNA and CDR2 YSLEER. The CDR3 loop spans 18 amino acids. V usage is TRBV4-3 and J usage is TRBJ2-1; 14 bases match TRBD2. This TCR derives from a man aged 80 or over in good health. The sample taken for sequencing was blood. In nucleotides, the CDR3 is TGCGCCAGCAGTCAAGGGACTAGCGGGAGAAATTTCTACAATGAGCAGTTCTTC. This translates into CASSQGTSGRNFYNEQFF.